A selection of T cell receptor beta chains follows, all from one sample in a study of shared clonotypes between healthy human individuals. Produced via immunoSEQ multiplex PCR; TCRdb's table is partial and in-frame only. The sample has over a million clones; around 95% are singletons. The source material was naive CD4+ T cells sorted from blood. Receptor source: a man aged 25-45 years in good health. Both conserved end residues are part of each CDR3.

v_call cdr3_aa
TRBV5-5 CASSFPGIGSKYF
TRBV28 CASSSPGTSGANVLTF
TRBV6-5 CANLDGELGFEKLFF
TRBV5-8 CASSTPGGNSLAKNIQYF
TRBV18 CASSPLGSGNEKLFF
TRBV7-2 CASSPSRGARQPQHF
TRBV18 CASSPPNRPRNTIYF
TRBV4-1 CASSQLPVAKNIQYF
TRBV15 CATSRDLPDRGSNQPQHF
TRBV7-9 CASSARAAQYF
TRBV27 CASSLLGEASYNEQFF
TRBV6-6 CASTPGGQGDEQYF
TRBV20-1 CSPDRGNTIYF
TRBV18 CASSQSGGYNEQFF
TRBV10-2 CASADRSNNQPQHF
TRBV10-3 CAISDYGTGAGDTQYF
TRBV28 CASSFNGNYGYTF
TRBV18 CASSPASAPYEQYF
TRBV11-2 CASSSVRGASYEQYF
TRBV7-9 CASSLAGEDTQYF
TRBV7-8 CASSSPWGDGTDFSYEQYF
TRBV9 CASSVGSSYNEQFF
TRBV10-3 CAISEWQGTDTQYF
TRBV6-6 CASRLQGDYGYTF
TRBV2 CASRMRSLAGALPSYNEQFF
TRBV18 CASSPGGRETQYF
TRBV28 CASSLAGVWYEQYF
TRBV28 CASSLGGLAGARRADTQYF
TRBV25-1 CASSEAGTANGGELFF
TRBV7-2 CASSLGPGGGETQYF
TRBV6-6 CASSYPGTDQTQYF
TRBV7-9 CASSLSGGSTFISYNEQFF
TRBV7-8 CASSLLAGQPYEQYF
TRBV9 CASSTGQGTEAFF
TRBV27 CASRPSGTGANTGELFF
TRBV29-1 CSVEVAGESEQYF
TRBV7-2 CASSSNTQGIQYF
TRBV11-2 CASSFSGNGNTIYF
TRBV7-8 CASSLRSNPPGEQYF
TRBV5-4 CASSSWWRSGANVLTF
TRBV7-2 CASSLYWKARETQYF
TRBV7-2 CASSLVGSPGMNTEAFF
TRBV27 CASSPTRGSEAFF
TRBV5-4 CASSRTGLTYGYTF
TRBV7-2 CASSPWTNTGELFF
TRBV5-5 CASSFGGASYEQYF
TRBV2 CASSELSGGRKLSNTEAFF
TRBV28 CASSPTQGIPYNEQFF